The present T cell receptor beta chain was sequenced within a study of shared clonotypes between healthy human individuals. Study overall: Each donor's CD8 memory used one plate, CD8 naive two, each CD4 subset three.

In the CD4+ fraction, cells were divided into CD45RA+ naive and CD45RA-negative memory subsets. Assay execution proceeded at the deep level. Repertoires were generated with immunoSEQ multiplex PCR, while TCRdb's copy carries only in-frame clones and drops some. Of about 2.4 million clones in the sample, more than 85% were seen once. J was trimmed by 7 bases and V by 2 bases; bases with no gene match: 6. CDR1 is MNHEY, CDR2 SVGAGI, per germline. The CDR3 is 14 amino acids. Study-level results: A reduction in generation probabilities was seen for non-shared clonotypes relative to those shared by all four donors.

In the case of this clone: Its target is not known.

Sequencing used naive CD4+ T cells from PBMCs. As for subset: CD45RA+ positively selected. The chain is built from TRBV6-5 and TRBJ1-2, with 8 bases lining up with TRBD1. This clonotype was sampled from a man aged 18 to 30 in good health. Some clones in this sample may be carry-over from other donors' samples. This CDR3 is CASSYMGQESGYTF. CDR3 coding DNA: TGTGCCAGCAGTTACATGGGACAGGAGAGTGGCTACACCTTC.